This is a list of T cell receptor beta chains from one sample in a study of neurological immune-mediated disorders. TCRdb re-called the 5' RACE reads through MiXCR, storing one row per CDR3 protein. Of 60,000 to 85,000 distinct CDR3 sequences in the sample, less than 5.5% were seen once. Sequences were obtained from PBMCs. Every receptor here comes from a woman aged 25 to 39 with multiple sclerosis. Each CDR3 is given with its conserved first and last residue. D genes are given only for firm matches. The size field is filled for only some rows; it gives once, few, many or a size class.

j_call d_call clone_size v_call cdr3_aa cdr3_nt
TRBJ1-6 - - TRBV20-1 CSAKGAANSTLNF TGCAGTGCTAAAGGCGCGGCTAATTCAACCCTCAACTTT
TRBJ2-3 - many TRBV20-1 CSALRGAVDTQYF TGCAGTGCTCTCAGGGGCGCGGTAGATACGCAGTATTTT
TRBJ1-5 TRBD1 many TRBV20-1 CSAEKLQGHRYGNQPQHF TGCAGTGCCGAGAAACTACAGGGGCATCGGTACGGCAATCAGCCCCAGCATTTT
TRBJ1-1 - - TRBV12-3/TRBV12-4 CASSFNGGNTEAFF TGTGCCAGCAGTTTTAATGGAGGGAACACTGAAGCTTTCTTT
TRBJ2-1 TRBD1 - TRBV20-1 CSVLDRVDNEQFF TGCAGTGTTTTGGACAGGGTCGACAATGAGCAGTTCTTC
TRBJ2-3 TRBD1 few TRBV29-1 CSVQPGQVKDTQYF TGCAGCGTCCAACCGGGACAGGTTAAAGATACGCAGTATTTT
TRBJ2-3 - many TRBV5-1 CASSRTEDTQYF TGCGCCAGCAGTCGGACCGAGGATACGCAGTATTTT
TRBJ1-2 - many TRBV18 CASSPSAGGANYGYTF TGTGCCAGCTCACCATCGGCAGGCGGAGCTAACTATGGCTACACCTTC
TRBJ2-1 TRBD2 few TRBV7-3 CASSSLAGGNEQFF TGTGCCAGCAGCTCCCTAGCGGGGGGTAATGAGCAGTTCTTC
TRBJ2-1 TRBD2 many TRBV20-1 CSARGLAARYNEQFF TGCAGTGCTAGGGGTCTAGCGGCCCGATACAATGAGCAGTTCTTC
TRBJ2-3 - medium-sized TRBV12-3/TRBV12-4 CASSPGGDTQYF TGTGCCAGCAGTCCCGGTGGGGATACGCAGTATTTT
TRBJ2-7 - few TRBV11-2 CASSLDWAGEQYF TGTGCCAGCAGCTTGGACTGGGCGGGGGAGCAGTACTTC
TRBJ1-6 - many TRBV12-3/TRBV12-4 CASSQGDRSRNSPLHF TGTGCCAGCAGCCAGGGCGACAGGTCGAGGAATTCACCCCTCCACTTT
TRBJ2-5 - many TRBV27 CASSAPGQETQYF TGTGCCAGCAGTGCCCCGGGGCAAGAGACCCAGTACTTC
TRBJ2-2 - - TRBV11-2 CASTHGVSPNTGELFF TGTGCCAGCACCCATGGGGTCTCCCCGAACACCGGGGAGCTGTTTTTT
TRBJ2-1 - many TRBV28 CASGAIGASYNEQFF TGTGCCAGCGGGGCTATAGGGGCCTCCTACAATGAGCAGTTCTTC
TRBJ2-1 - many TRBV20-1 CSVRPTSNYEQFF TGCAGTGTTCGACCGACTAGTAATTATGAGCAGTTCTTC
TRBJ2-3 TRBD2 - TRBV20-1 CSARDGFAGGVDTQYF TGCAGTGCTAGAGATGGCTTTGCGGGAGGTGTAGATACGCAGTATTTT
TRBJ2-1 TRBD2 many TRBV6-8 CASSLGTSGRLHYNEQFF TGTGCCAGCAGTTTAGGGACTAGCGGGAGATTGCACTACAATGAGCAGTTCTTC
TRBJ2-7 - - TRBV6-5 CASREPRDGYEQYF TGTGCCAGCAGGGAACCCCGGGACGGGTACGAGCAGTACTTC
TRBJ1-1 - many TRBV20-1 CSARTSNTEAFF TGCAGTGCTAGAACCAGTAACACTGAAGCTTTCTTT
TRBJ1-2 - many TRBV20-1 CSAREGRTNQEPNYGYTF TGCAGTGCTAGAGAGGGTCGTACAAACCAAGAGCCCAACTATGGCTACACCTTC
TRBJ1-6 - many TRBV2 CASSEWRETGSPLHF TGTGCCAGCAGTGAATGGAGGGAGACGGGTTCACCCCTCCACTTT
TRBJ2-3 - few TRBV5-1 CASSLDVGLSTDTQYF TGCGCCAGCAGCTTGGATGTCGGGCTTAGCACAGATACGCAGTATTTT
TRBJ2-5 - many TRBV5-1 CASSLGVQETQYF TGCGCCAGCAGCTTGGGGGTCCAAGAGACCCAGTACTTC
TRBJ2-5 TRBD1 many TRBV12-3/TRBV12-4 CASIRTGRKETQYF TGTGCCAGCATTCGGACAGGGAGGAAAGAGACCCAGTACTTC
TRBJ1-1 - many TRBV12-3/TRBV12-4 CASSLWGANTEAFF TGTGCCAGCAGTTTATGGGGGGCGAACACTGAAGCTTTCTTT
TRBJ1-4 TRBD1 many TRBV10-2 CASIPGQGREKLFF TGCGCCAGCATCCCGGGACAGGGTCGTGAAAAACTGTTTTTT
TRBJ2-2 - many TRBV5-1 CASSPHQATGELFF TGCGCCAGCAGCCCGCACCAGGCCACCGGGGAGCTGTTTTTT
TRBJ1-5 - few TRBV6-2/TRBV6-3 CASRLQGSSNQPQHF TGTGCCAGCAGGTTACAGGGCTCTAGCAATCAGCCCCAGCATTTT
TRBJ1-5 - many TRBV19 CASGGINQPQHF TGTGCCAGCGGGGGGATCAATCAGCCCCAGCATTTT
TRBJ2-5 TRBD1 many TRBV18 CASSPDSGGQETQYF TGTGCCAGCTCGCCGGACTCAGGGGGCCAAGAGACCCAGTACTTC
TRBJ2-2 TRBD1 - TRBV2 CASSGKGGADGELFF TGTGCCAGCAGTGGAAAAGGGGGCGCGGACGGGGAGCTGTTTTTT
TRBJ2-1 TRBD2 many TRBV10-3 CAIGLAEYNEQFF TGTGCCATCGGACTAGCGGAGTACAATGAGCAGTTCTTC
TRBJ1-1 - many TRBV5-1 CASSLDGLPEAFF TGCGCCAGCAGCTTGGACGGCCTACCTGAAGCTTTCTTT
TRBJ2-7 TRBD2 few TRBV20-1 CSARPGLAPYEQYF TGCAGTGCTAGACCGGGACTAGCCCCCTACGAGCAGTACTTC
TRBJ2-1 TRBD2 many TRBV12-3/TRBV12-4 CASSFNSAGGPEQFF TGTGCCAGCAGTTTTAACTCAGCGGGAGGTCCTGAGCAGTTCTTC
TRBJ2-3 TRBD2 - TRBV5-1 CASGGGLHTDTQYF TGCGCCAGCGGCGGGGGGCTTCACACAGATACGCAGTATTTT
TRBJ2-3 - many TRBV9 CASSVGGRDGQYF TGTGCCAGCAGCGTAGGGGGACGAGACGGGCAGTATTTT
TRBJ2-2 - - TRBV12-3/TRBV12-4 CASSSDLGRLFF TGTGCCAGCAGTTCCGACCTGGGGAGGCTGTTTTTT
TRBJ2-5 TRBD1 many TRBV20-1 CSARDLLGQGIQETQYF TGCAGTGCTAGAGATCTTCTGGGACAGGGGATCCAAGAGACCCAGTACTTC
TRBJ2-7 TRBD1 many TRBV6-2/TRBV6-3 CASSSGTANYEQYF TGTGCCAGCTCCTCCGGGACAGCTAACTACGAGCAGTACTTC
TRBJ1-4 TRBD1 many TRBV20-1 CSARDRGFGTANEKLFF TGCAGTGCTAGAGATCGAGGCTTCGGGACAGCTAATGAAAAACTGTTTTTT
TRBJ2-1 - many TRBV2 CASSVVWYNEQFF TGTGCCAGCAGTGTGGTTTGGTACAATGAGCAGTTCTTC
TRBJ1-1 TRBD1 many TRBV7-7 CASSLDRGAEAFF TGTGCCAGCAGCTTAGACAGGGGCGCTGAAGCTTTCTTT
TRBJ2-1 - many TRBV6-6 CASSPGHGSYNEQFF TGTGCCAGCAGTCCAGGACACGGATCCTACAATGAGCAGTTCTTC
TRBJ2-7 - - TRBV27 CASSFSRRYEQYF TGTGCCAGCAGTTTCTCTCGACGCTACGAGCAGTACTTC
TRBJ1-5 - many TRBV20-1 CSASQGSQPQHF TGCAGTGCTAGCCAGGGAAGCCAGCCCCAGCATTTT
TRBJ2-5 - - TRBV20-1 CSARDLGPGGTQYF TGCAGTGCTAGAGATCTAGGACCCGGTGGGACCCAGTACTTC
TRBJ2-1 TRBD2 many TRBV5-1 CASSPGRVNEQFF TGCGCCAGCAGCCCCGGGAGGGTCAATGAGCAGTTCTTC
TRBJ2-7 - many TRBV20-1 CSAIGGSYEQYF TGCAGTGCTATAGGAGGATCCTACGAGCAGTACTTC
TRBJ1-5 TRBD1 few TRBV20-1 CSALQGWSGGFTQPQHF TGCAGTGCACTACAAGGCTGGTCAGGGGGCTTTACGCAGCCCCAGCATTTT
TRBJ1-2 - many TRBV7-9 CASSLEAGSVYGYTF TGTGCCAGCAGCTTAGAAGCAGGGTCGGTTTATGGCTACACCTTC